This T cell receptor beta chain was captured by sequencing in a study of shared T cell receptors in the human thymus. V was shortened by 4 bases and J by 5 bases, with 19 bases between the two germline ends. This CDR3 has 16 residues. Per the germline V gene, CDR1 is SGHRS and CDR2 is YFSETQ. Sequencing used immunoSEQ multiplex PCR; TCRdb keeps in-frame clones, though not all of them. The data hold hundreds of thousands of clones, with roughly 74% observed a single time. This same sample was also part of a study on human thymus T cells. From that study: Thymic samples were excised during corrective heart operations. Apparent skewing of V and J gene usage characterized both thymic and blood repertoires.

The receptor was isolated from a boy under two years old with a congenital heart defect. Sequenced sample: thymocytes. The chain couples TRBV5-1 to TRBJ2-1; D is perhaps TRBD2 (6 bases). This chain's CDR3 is CASSPVLGGGNNEQFF. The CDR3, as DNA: TGCGCCAGCAGCCCAGTTCTGGGAGGTGGAAACAATGAGCAGTTCTTC. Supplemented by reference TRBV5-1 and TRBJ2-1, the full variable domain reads KAGVTQTPRYLIKTRGQQVTLSCSPISGHRSVSWYQQTPGQGLQFLFEYFSETQRNKGNFPGRFSGRQFSNSRSEMNVSTLELGDSALYLCASSPVLGGGNNEQFFGPGTRLTVL.